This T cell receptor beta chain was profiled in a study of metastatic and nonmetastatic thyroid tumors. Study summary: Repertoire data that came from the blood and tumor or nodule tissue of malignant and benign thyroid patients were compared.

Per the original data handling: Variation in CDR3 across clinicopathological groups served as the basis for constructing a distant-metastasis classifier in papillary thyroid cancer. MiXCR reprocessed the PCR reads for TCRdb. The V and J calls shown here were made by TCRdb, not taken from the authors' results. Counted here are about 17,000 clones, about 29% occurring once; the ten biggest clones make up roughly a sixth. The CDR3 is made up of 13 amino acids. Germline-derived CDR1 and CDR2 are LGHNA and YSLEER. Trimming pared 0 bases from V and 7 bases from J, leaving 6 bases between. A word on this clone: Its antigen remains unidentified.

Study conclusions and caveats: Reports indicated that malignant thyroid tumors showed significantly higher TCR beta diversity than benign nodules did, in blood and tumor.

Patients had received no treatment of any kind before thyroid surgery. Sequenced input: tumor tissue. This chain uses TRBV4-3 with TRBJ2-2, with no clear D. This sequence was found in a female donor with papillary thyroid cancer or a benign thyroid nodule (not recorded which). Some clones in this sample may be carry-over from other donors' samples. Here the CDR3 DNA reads TGCGCCAGCAGCCAAGATACAAACGGGGAGCTGTTTTTT. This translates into CASSQDTNGELFF.